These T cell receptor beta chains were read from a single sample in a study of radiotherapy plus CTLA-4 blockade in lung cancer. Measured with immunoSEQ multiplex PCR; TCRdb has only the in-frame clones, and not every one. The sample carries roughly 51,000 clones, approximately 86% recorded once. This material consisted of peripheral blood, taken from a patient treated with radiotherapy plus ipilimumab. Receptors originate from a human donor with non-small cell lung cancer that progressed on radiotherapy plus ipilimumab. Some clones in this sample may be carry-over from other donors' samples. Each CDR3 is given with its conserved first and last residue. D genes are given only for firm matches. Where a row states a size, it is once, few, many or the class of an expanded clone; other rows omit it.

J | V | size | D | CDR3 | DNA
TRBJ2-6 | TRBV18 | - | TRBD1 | CASSGDRANSGANVLTF | TGTGCCAGCTCCGGGGACAGGGCCAACTCTGGGGCCAACGTCCTGACTTTC
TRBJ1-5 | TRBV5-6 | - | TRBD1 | CASSRTGNQPQHF | TGTGCCAGCAGCAGGACAGGGAATCAGCCCCAGCATTTT
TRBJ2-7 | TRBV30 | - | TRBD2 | CAWTLAGGGRDEQYF | TGTGCCTGGACCTTGGCTGGGGGAGGGAGGGACGAGCAGTACTTC
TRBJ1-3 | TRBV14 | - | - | CASSQVSRWRDTIYF | TGTGCCAGCAGCCAAGTTAGTCGGTGGCGGGACACCATATATTTT
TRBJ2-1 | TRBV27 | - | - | CARGRGRITYNEQFF | TGTGCCAGGGGCCGAGGGAGAATCACCTACAATGAGCAGTTCTTC
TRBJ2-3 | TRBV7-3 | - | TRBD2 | CASSLRLAGDTQYF | TGTGCCAGCAGCTTAAGACTAGCCGGAGATACGCAGTATTTT
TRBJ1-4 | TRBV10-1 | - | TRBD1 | CASAGQSGEKLFF | TGCGCCAGCGCGGGACAGTCGGGTGAAAAACTGTTTTTT
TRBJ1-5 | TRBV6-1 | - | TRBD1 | CASSGTGGGNQPQHF | TGTGCCAGCAGTGGAACAGGGGGTGGCAATCAGCCCCAGCATTTT
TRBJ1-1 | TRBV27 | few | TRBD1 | CASKRMGQGAKNTEAFF | TGTGCCAGCAAAAGAATGGGACAGGGGGCGAAGAACACTGAAGCTTTCTTT
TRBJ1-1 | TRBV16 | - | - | CASSLRTDEAFF | TGTGCCAGCAGCCTAAGGACAGATGAAGCTTTCTTT
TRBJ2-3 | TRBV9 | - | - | CASSVGDTDTQYF | TGTGCCAGCAGCGTAGGAGACACAGATACGCAGTATTTT
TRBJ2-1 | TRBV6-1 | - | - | CASSATRIYSSYNEQFF | TGTGCCAGCAGTGCTACTAGAATTTATAGCTCCTACAATGAGCAGTTCTTC
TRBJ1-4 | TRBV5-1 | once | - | CASSLGANSNEKLFF | TGCGCCAGCAGCTTGGGGGCCAACAGTAATGAAAAACTGTTTTTT
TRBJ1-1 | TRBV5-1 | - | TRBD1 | CASSLGQGERETAEAFF | TGCGCCAGCAGCTTGGGACAGGGTGAGAGGGAGACGGCTGAAGCTTTCTTT
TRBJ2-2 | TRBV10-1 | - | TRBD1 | CASRDRVRTGELFF | TGCGCCAGCCGGGACAGGGTAAGGACCGGGGAGCTGTTTTTT
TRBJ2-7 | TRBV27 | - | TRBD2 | CASRIIAGGSYEQYF | TGTGCCAGCCGGATTATAGCGGGGGGCTCCTACGAGCAGTACTTC
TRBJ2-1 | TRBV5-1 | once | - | CASSLDRRDIEQFF | TGCGCCAGCAGCTTGGACAGGAGGGATATTGAGCAGTTCTTC
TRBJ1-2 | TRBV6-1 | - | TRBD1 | CASSDVAGGADYGYTF | TGTGCCAGCAGTGACGTAGCAGGGGGCGCGGACTATGGCTACACCTTC
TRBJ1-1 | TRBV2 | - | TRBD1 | CASSGVPGGEAFF | TGTGCCAGCAGTGGCGTCCCAGGGGGCGAAGCTTTCTTT
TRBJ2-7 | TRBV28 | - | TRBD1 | CASSLPTGGSYEQYF | TGTGCCAGCAGCCTACCGACAGGGGGCTCCTACGAGCAGTACTTC
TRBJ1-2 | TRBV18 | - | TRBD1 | CASSPPTGRNGYTF | TGTGCCAGCTCACCACCGACAGGGCGGAATGGCTACACCTTC
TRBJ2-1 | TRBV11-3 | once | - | CASSLASGYNEQFF | TGTGCCAGCAGCTTAGCTAGTGGGTACAATGAGCAGTTCTTC
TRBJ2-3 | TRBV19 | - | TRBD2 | CASSASGTDTQYF | TGTGCCAGTAGCGCTAGCGGGACCGATACGCAGTATTTT
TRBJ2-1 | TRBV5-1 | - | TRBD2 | CASGRQWGGSGGEQFF | TGCGCCAGCGGAAGACAGTGGGGGGGAAGCGGCGGTGAGCAGTTCTTC
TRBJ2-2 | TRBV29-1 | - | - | CSVGREDWSGELFF | TGCAGCGTTGGGAGGGAGGACTGGTCCGGGGAGCTGTTTTTT
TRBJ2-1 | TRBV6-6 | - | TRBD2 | CASLAGGSYNEQFF | TGTGCCAGCCTGGCGGGGGGGTCCTACAATGAGCAGTTCTTC
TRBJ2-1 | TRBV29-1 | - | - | CSVELGTGSSYNEQFF | TGCAGCGTTGAACTGGGTACAGGAAGCTCCTACAATGAGCAGTTCTTC
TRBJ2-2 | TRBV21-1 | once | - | CASSKDGSSGTGELFF | TGTGCCAGCAGCAAAGATGGATCTAGCGGGACCGGGGAGCTGTTTTTT
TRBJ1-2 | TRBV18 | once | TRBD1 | CASSPPGQGVWGYTF | TGTGCCAGCTCACCACCGGGACAGGGGGTATGGGGCTACACCTTC
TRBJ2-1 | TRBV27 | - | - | CASSLGTSTNNEQFF | TGTGCCAGCAGTTTGGGGACTTCAACAAACAATGAGCAGTTCTTC
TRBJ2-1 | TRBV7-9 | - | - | CASSLFSGEYNEQFF | TGTGCCAGCAGCTTATTCTCAGGGGAGTACAATGAGCAGTTCTTC
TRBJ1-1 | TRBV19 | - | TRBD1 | CANRQGATEAFF | TGTGCCAACCGACAGGGGGCAACTGAAGCTTTCTTT
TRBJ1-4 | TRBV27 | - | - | CASSLSGLGKLFF | TGTGCCAGCAGTCTTTCAGGGTTGGGAAAACTGTTTTTT
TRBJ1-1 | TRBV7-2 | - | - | CASSQVSGEAFF | TGTGCCAGCAGCCAGGTATCAGGCGAAGCTTTCTTT
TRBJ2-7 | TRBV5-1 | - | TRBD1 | CASSSGQGPYEQYF | TGCGCCAGCAGCTCGGGACAGGGCCCCTACGAGCAGTACTTC
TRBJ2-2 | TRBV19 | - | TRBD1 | CASSAGTANTGELFF | TGTGCCAGTAGTGCCGGGACAGCGAACACCGGGGAGCTGTTTTTT
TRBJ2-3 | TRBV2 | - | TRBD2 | CASSYLSGGMDTQYF | TGTGCCAGCAGCTACCTCAGCGGGGGTATGGATACGCAGTATTTT
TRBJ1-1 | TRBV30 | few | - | CAWAGPRRALGTEAFF | TGTGCCTGGGCTGGCCCCCGACGAGCGCTTGGCACTGAAGCTTTCTTT
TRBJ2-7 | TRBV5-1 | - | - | CASSASERAEQYF | TGCGCCAGCAGCGCCTCGGAGAGGGCCGAGCAGTACTTC
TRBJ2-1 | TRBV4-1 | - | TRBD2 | CASSQGVAGGYEQFF | TGCGCCAGCAGCCAAGGGGTAGCGGGGGGTTATGAGCAGTTCTTC
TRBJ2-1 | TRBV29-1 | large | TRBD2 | CSVEGTSGFNEQFF | TGCAGCGTTGAAGGGACTAGCGGGTTTAATGAGCAGTTCTTC
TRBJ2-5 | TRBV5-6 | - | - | CASSLELKETQYF | TGTGCCAGCAGCTTAGAACTTAAAGAGACCCAGTACTTC
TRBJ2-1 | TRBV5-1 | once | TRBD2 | CASSYRGGWDEQFF | TGCGCCAGCAGCTACCGGGGGGGTTGGGATGAGCAGTTCTTC
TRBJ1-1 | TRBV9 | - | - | CASSVASTEAFF | TGTGCCAGCAGCGTAGCCAGCACTGAAGCTTTCTTT
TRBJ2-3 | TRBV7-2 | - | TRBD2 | CASSLGGSGETDTQYF | TGTGCCAGCAGCTTAGGAGGTAGCGGGGAGACAGATACGCAGTATTTT
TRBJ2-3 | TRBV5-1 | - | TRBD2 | CASSLPSGRTSTDTQYF | TGCGCCAGCAGCTTACCTAGCGGGAGGACTAGCACAGATACGCAGTATTTT